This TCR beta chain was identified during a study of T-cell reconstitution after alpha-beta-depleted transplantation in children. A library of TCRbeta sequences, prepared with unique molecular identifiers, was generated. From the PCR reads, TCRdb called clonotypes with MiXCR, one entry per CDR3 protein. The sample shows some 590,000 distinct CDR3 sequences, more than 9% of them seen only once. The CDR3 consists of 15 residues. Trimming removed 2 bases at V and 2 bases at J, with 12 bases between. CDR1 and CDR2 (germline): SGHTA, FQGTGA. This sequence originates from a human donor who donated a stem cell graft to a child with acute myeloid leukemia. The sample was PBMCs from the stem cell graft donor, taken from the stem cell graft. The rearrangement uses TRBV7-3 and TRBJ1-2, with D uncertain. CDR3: CASSLQGGANYGYTF. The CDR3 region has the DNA TGTGCCAGCAGCTTACAAGGAGGTGCCAACTATGGCTACACCTTC.